Sequencing of this T cell receptor (beta chain) was carried out in a study of blood T cell repertoires in COVID-19. Sequencing used immunoSEQ multiplex PCR; TCRdb keeps in-frame clones, though not all of them. The sample carries approximately 360,000 clones, roughly four fifths recorded once. V was pared by 4 bases and J by 11 bases, with 17 bases between. The CDR3 runs 13 residues. Germline CDR1 MNHEY, CDR2 SVGAGI. Those enrolled, adults aged roughly 18 to 95 years, came from 20 to 25 US areas. The sample consisted of PBMCs or T cells enriched from blood (not recorded which). The origin of this receptor is a woman in her fifties or sixties who had recovered from COVID-19. V is TRBV6-5 and J is TRBJ1-1; possible D gene TRBD1, 6 bases. This chain's CDR3 is CASSSSGGGGAFF. The DNA for the CDR3 is TGTGCCAGCAGTTCCTCTGGGGGCGGGGGCGCTTTCTTT.